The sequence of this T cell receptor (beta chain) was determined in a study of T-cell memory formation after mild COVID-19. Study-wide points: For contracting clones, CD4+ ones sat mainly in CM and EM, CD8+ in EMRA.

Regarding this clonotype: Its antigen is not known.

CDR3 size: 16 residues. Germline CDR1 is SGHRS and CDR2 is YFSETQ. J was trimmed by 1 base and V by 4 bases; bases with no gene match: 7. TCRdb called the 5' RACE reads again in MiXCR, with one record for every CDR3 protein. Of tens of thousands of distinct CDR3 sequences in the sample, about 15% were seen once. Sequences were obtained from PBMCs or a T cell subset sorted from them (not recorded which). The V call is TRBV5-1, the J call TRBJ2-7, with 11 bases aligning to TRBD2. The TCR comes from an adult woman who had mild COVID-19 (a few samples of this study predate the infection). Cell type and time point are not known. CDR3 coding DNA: TGCGCCAGCAGCCGCCTAGGACTAGCGGGTTCCTACGAGCAGTACTTC. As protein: CASSRLGLAGSYEQYF.